This T cell receptor (beta chain) was profiled in a study of cytomegalovirus exposure and HLA in healthy donors. A few counts support this clone. Its antigen is undetermined. Every donor was a healthy person donating bone marrow. Germline values: CDR1 SNHLY, CDR2 FYNNEI. The CDR3 length is 15 residues. V shed 4 bases and J 9 bases; nucleotides not matched to a gene: 6. Study-wide points: Sequences of the TCR beta chain were said to predict the HLA-A and HLA-B alleles of most subjects accurately. Rare sequences made up most TCRs, while some public TCRs were found in many donors. A later analysis found most CMV-associated TCR beta chains apparently HLA-restricted.

Both 60 Vbeta primers and 13 Jbeta primers went into the PCR. Profiled with immunoSEQ multiplex PCR; TCRdb holds only in-frame clones, not every one. The profile covers 200,000 or so clones, with approximately 85% appearing a single time and less than 3% taken by the ten largest. This rearrangement joins TRBV2 to TRBJ1-6, with TRBD1 matching 10 bases. The receptor was isolated from a middle-aged woman in good health and CMV-seronegative. The sequencing input was PBMCs. The CDR3 region is CASSVRDRGVSPLHF. CDR3 bases: TGTGCCAGCAGTGTCCGGGACAGGGGTGTTTCACCCCTCCACTTT.